The source of this TCR beta chain is a study of T cells in Graves' hyperthyroidism and ophthalmopathy. This clonotype was observed many times. V gave up 0 bases and J gave up 0 bases, with 9 bases separating them. Germline V CDR1 and CDR2: SGHRS, YFSETQ. The CDR3 extends over 15 amino acids. The investigators amplified TCR beta CDR3 regions from RNA transcripts. TCR CDR3 underwent first-round RT-PCR with the HTBI primer set. TCRdb analysed the multiplex PCR reads with MiXCR anew, one entry per CDR3 protein. The sample carries fewer than 350,000 distinct CDR3 sequences, around a sixth recorded once. The V call is TRBV5-1, the J call TRBJ1-1; D uncertain. What was sequenced was blood. This clonotype originated in a woman aged 45-60 years with Graves' hyperthyroidism. The CDR3 sequence is CASSLGLGLNTEAFF. The CDR3 DNA sequence: TGCGCCAGCAGCTTGGGACTGGGCCTGAACACTGAAGCTTTCTTT. Supplemented by reference TRBV5-1 and TRBJ1-1, the full variable domain reads KAGVTQTPRYLIKTRGQQVTLSCSPISGHRSVSWYQQTPGQGLQFLFEYFSETQRNKGNFPGRFSGRQFSNSRSEMNVSTLELGDSALYLCASSLGLGLNTEAFFGQGTRLTVV.